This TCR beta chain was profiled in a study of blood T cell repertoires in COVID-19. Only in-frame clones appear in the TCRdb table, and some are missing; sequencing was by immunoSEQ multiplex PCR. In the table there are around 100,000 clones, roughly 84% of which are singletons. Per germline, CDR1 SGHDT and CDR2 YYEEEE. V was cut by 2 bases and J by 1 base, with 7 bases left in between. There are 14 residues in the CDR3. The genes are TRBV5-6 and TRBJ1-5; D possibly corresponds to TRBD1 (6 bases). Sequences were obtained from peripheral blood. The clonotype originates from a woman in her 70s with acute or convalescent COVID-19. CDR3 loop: CASSLGQSNQPQHF. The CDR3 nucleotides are TGTGCCAGCAGCTTAGGACAGAGCAATCAGCCCCAGCATTTT. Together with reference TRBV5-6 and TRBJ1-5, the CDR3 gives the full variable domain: DAGVTQSPTHLIKTRGQQVTLRCSPKSGHDTVSWYQQALGQGPQFIFQYYEEEERQRGNFPDRFSGHQFPNYSSELNVNALLLGDSALYLCASSLGQSNQPQHFGDGTRLSIL.